Following are 17 T cell receptor beta chains from one sample sequenced in a study of T cells in Graves' hyperthyroidism and ophthalmopathy. Using RNA transcripts as the source, TCR beta CDR3 regions were amplified. Researchers ran a first-round RT-PCR on the TCR CDR3 using the HTBI primer set. MiXCR, applied by TCRdb to the multiplex PCR reads, yields one record per CDR3 protein. The sample yields around 600,000 distinct CDR3 sequences, roughly 15% seen once. The sample was blood. These receptor sequences come from a woman in her forties or fifties with Graves' ophthalmopathy.

The V gene is TRBV12-3 or TRBV12-4, the J gene TRBJ1-4; TRBD1 might be the D (5 bases). The V end lost 5 bases, the J end lost 7 bases, and 20 bases lay between the germline ends. The CDR3 contains 16 residues. The CDR3 nucleotides read TGTGCCAGCAGTCCCGGGCCAGGGAAGGAGAGTGAAAAACTGTTTTTT. The encoded protein is CASSPGPGKESEKLFF.

This clonotype was picked up many times. This chain connects TRBV2 to TRBJ1-5; weak D call: TRBD1 (6 bases). V lost 7 bases to trimming and J lost 4 bases, with 17 bases between them. Germline loops: CDR1 SNHLY, CDR2 FYNNEI. The CDR3 length is 15 residues. In nucleotides, the CDR3 is TGTGCCAGCAACGCAGGGACAATAGGTAATCAGCCCCAGCATTTT. Its protein is CASNAGTIGNQPQHF.

The chain combines TRBV6-1 with TRBJ2-7, with 7 bases identical to TRBD1. V shed 7 bases, J shed 3 bases, and the junction held 6 bases outside the gene matches. Germline V gene data show CDR1 as MNHNS and CDR2 as SASEGT. The CDR3 runs to 13 residues. DNA for the CDR3: TGTGCCAGCACCGAAACAGGGGACTACGAGCAGTACTTC. This translates into CASTETGDYEQYF.

The chain uses TRBV10-3 and TRBJ2-2, with a weak D call TRBD1 (5 bases). V was shortened by 6 bases and J by 0 bases, with 11 bases between the two germline ends. CDR1 and CDR2 from the germline V gene are ENHRY and SYGVKD. This CDR3 region has 15 residues. CDR3 sequence (DNA): TGTGCCATCAGGCAGGGTTATTCGAACACCGGGGAGCTGTTTTTT. Amino acid sequence: CAIRQGYSNTGELFF.

This clonotype was detected ten times or more. The chain employs TRBV2 and TRBJ2-1; unclear D gene. The germline V gene has CDR1 SNHLY and CDR2 FYNNEI. V gave up 7 bases and J gave up 5 bases, with 12 bases separating them. The CDR3 covers 13 residues. For the CDR3, the DNA is TGTGCCAGCAAATTGGACGGACACAATGAGCAGTTCTTC. This codes for CASKLDGHNEQFF. Using reference TRBV2 and TRBJ2-1 for the parts outside the CDR3, the full variable domain is EPEVTQTPSHQVTQMGQEVILRCVPISNHLYFYWYRQILGQKVEFLVSFYNNEISEKSEIFDDQFSVERPDGSNFTLKIRSTKLEDSAMYFCASKLDGHNEQFFGPGTRLTVL.

This clonotype was observed many times. The gene calls are TRBV11-1 and TRBJ2-5; the D call may be TRBD1 or TRBD2 (6 bases each). The germline V gene encodes CDR1 SGHAT and CDR2 FQDESV (reference sequence). V lost 4 bases and J lost 2, with 8 bases in between. The CDR3 is 13 amino acids. Here the CDR3 reads CASSWRGQETQYF. Here the CDR3 DNA reads TGTGCCAGCAGCTGGAGGGGGCAAGAGACCCAGTACTTC. The full variable domain, completed using reference TRBV11-1 and TRBJ2-5, is EAEVAQSPRYKITEKSQAVAFWCDPISGHATLYWYRQILGQGPELLVQFQDESVVDDSQLPKDRFSAERLKGVDSTLKIQPAELGDSAMYLCASSWRGQETQYFGPGTRLLVL.

This clonotype has ten or more counts. V is TRBV15 and J is TRBJ1-1; the match to TRBD1 covers 7 bases. The CDR3 is made up of 15 amino acids. V gave up 0 bases and J gave up 2 bases; unmatched junction bases: 3. Germline V gives CDR1 LNHNV, CDR2 YYDKDF (reference sequence). The DNA for the CDR3 is TGTGCCACCAGCAGAGATTGGACAGGAAACACTGAAGCTTTCTTT. Translated: CATSRDWTGNTEAFF.

This clonotype was observed many times. The V and J genes are TRBV13 and TRBJ1-1; 12 bases align to TRBD1. The junction had 2 bases not matched to a gene; V was cut back by 4 bases and J by 5 bases. Germline CDR1 is PRHDT and CDR2 is FYEKMQ (reference sequence). There are 14 residues in the CDR3. The CDR3 DNA reads as TGTGCCAGCAGCTCGGGACAGGGGGCGACTGAAGCTTTCTTT. Its translation is CASSSGQGATEAFF.

The chain couples TRBV7-9 to TRBJ2-3; D not certain. The CDR3 length is 15 residues. Germline V CDR1 and CDR2: SEHNR, FQNEAQ (reference sequence). The germline V and J ends were trimmed by 4 bases and 0 bases, with 11 bases remaining between them. The CDR3 is CASSSDTSSTDTQYF. The CDR3 DNA is TGTGCCAGCAGCTCAGACACCTCGAGCACAGATACGCAGTATTTT.

This clonotype was counted a few times. As DNA, the CDR3 is TGTGCCAGCAGCTTTAAAGCGGGGGGATACGAGCAGTACTTC. Residues: CASSFKAGGYEQYF. The V call is TRBV7-3, the J call TRBJ2-7, with 9 bases matching TRBD2. J gave up 4 bases and V 3 bases, and 4 bases lay outside the gene matches. Looked up from germline, CDR1 is SGHTA and CDR2 is FQGTGA. The CDR3 covers 14 residues.

This clonotype has at least ten counts. The chain links TRBV30 to TRBJ2-7; D uncertain. V was shortened by 0 bases and J by 3 bases, with 9 bases between the two germline ends. Germline CDR1 and CDR2: GTSNPN and SVGIG (reference sequence). The CDR3 runs to 13 residues. Here the CDR3 reads CAWSVPPIYEQYF. For the CDR3, the DNA is TGTGCCTGGAGTGTACCACCCATCTACGAGCAGTACTTC.

The genes are TRBV4-2 and TRBJ1-2; perhaps TRBD1 as D (5 bases). The CDR3 spans 16 residues. The germline V gene encodes CDR1 LGHNA and CDR2 YNFKEQ. V lost 0 bases and J lost 2, with 13 bases in between. CDR3: CASSQDLRGANYGYTF. CDR3 sequence (DNA): TGTGCCAGCAGCCAAGATTTAAGGGGCGCAAACTATGGCTACACCTTC.

This clonotype was observed at least ten times. The chain links TRBV11-2 to TRBJ1-1; TRBD1 aligns across 7 bases. Trimming at V came to 4 bases and at J to 0 bases, leaving 5 bases not matched to a gene. Germline CDR1 and CDR2: SGHAT and FQNNGV. This CDR3 is built from 15 residues. The CDR3 DNA reads TGTGCCAGCAGCTCCCAGGGGACAGTGAACACTGAAGCTTTCTTT. Translated: CASSSQGTVNTEAFF.

This clonotype has ten or more counts. V gene TRBV20-1 combines with J gene TRBJ1-5; maybe TRBD1 (5 bases). V was shortened by 0 bases and J by 9 bases, with 24 bases between the two germline ends. This CDR3 is built from 17 residues. Looked up from germline, CDR1 is DFQATT and CDR2 is SNEGSKA (reference sequence). As DNA, the CDR3 is TGCAGTGCTAGAGACCCCTGGGAGGGGACCGCCCACGGGCCCCAGCATTTT. The encoded protein is CSARDPWEGTAHGPQHF.

This chain uses TRBV7-9 with TRBJ2-3; the match to TRBD2 covers 13 bases. This CDR3 contains 19 residues. CDR1 SEHNR and CDR2 FQNEAQ come from the germline V gene (reference sequence). V shed 2 bases and J 2 bases; nucleotides not matched to a gene: 10. The CDR3 here is CASSLFGLAGEPNTDTQYF. CDR3 DNA: TGTGCCAGCAGCTTATTCGGACTAGCGGGAGAGCCTAACACAGATACGCAGTATTTT.

This clonotype was observed at least ten times. The V gene is TRBV7-2, the J gene TRBJ2-3; D might be TRBD2 (6 bases). This CDR3 is built from 14 residues. V was shortened by 5 bases and J by 2 bases, with 11 bases between the two germline ends. Per germline, CDR1 SGHTA and CDR2 FQGNSA. For the CDR3, the DNA is TGTGCCAGCAGCCCTAGGAGGGACACAGATACGCAGTATTTT. This encodes CASSPRRDTDTQYF.

The rearrangement links TRBV9 to TRBJ2-5; possible D gene TRBD2, 5 bases. Trimming removed 0 bases at V and 1 base at J, with 16 bases between. CDR1 and CDR2 (germline): SGDLS, YYNGEE. This CDR3 contains 17 residues. The CDR3 nucleotides read TGTGCCAGCAGCGTAGCTACCTCCGGCGGACTCCAAGAGACCCAGTACTTC. Translating it yields CASSVATSGGLQETQYF. Using reference TRBV9 and TRBJ2-5 for the parts outside the CDR3, the full variable domain is DSGVTQTPKHLITATGQRVTLRCSPRSGDLSVYWYQQSLDQGLQFLIQYYNGEERAKGNILERFSAQQFPDLHSELNLSSLELGDSALYFCASSVATSGGLQETQYFGPGTRLLVL.